This T cell receptor (beta chain) was identified in a study of neurological immune-mediated disorders. Study information: Disease course was recorded as relapsing-remitting for roughly 30 and secondary progressive for about 9% of the 34 multiple sclerosis patients. General study points: Among expanded clones, no CDR3 amino acid sequences were shared across subjects, a pattern suggesting private repertoires in all groups.

5'RACE generated cDNA with 10-nucleotide random UMIs. TCRdb independently ran MiXCR on the 5' RACE reads; one entry per CDR3 protein. The table lists around 69,000 distinct CDR3 sequences, less than 5.5% of them singletons. It was from 2 million PBMCs stored at -80 C that the unsorted libraries were obtained. This clonotype was seen at least ten times. Its antigen is not known. The CDR3 has 23 residues. In germline, CDR1 is LNHNV, CDR2 YYDKDF (reference sequence). Trimming left V 0 bases short and J 1 base short, with 28 bases between. Sequences were obtained from PBMCs. The J gene is TRBJ2-6, the V gene TRBV15; possible D gene TRBD1, 5 bases. This TCR came from a man younger than 45 with multiple sclerosis. The CDR3 nucleotides are TGTGCCACCAGCAGAGATTCTAGACAGTCAATCCCACGGAGTAAATCTGGGGCCAACGTCCTGACTTTC. It specifies CATSRDSRQSIPRSKSGANVLTF.